The rows below give T cell receptor beta chains drawn from one sample of a study of Ad26.COV2.S vaccination and SARS-CoV-2 variants. Repertoires were generated with immunoSEQ multiplex PCR, while TCRdb's copy carries only in-frame clones and drops some. Found here are around 450,000 clones, about 88% of them singletons; the top ten hold 2.5%. The sequencing used peripheral blood, collected in a trial of Ad26.COV2.S vaccine versus placebo. All receptors derive from a person between 18 and 59 years old who received the Ad26.COV2.S COVID-19 vaccine or a placebo. The CDR3 runs from the conserved cysteine through the conserved F or W. D genes are given only for firm matches. Where a row states a size, it is once, few, many or the class of an expanded clone; other rows omit it.

D gene: TRBD1
clone size: .
V gene: TRBV18
J gene: TRBJ1-5
CDR3 DNA: TGTGCCAGCTCACCCATACGCCTACAGGGGACTAATCAGCCCCAGCATTTT
CDR3 protein: CASSPIRLQGTNQPQHF

D gene: TRBD1
clone size: .
V gene: TRBV6-6
J gene: TRBJ2-3
CDR3 DNA: TGTGCCAGCAGTCCCCCCGACAGGGCCGATACGCAGTATTTT
CDR3 protein: CASSPPDRADTQYF

D gene: .
clone size: .
V gene: TRBV27
J gene: TRBJ1-6
CDR3 DNA: TGTGCCAGCAGTCAAACCCCTTGGCAGGGGAATTCACCCCTCCACTTT
CDR3 protein: CASSQTPWQGNSPLHF

D gene: .
clone size: .
V gene: TRBV9
J gene: TRBJ2-4
CDR3 DNA: TGTGCCAGCAGCGTAGGTCTGGAGGGACTCCTAGCCAAAAACATTCAGTACTTC
CDR3 protein: CASSVGLEGLLAKNIQYF

D gene: TRBD2
clone size: .
V gene: TRBV4-3
J gene: TRBJ2-5
CDR3 DNA: TGCGCCAGCAGCCACGGGACTAGCGGGAGGGCGGGGGAGACCCAGTACTTC
CDR3 protein: CASSHGTSGRAGETQYF

D gene: .
clone size: .
V gene: TRBV6-6
J gene: TRBJ1-2
CDR3 DNA: TGTGCCAGCAGTACGACCCCGGGCGGGAGCTACACCTTC
CDR3 protein: CASSTTPGGSYTF

D gene: .
clone size: .
V gene: TRBV28
J gene: TRBJ2-5
CDR3 DNA: TGTTCTACCGGGCGGGGGCGCCACCAAGAGACCCAGTACTTC
CDR3 protein: CSTGRGRHQETQYF

D gene: TRBD1
clone size: few
V gene: TRBV6-2/TRBV6-3
J gene: TRBJ2-5
CDR3 DNA: TGTGCCAGCAGCCTTACAGGGGGCTATGAGACCCAGTACTTC
CDR3 protein: CASSLTGGYETQYF

D gene: .
clone size: once
V gene: TRBV5-1
J gene: TRBJ1-1
CDR3 DNA: TGCGCCAGCAGCTCGGGACCTTCGAACACTGAAGCTTTCTTT
CDR3 protein: CASSSGPSNTEAFF

D gene: .
clone size: once
V gene: TRBV3-1/TRBV3-2
J gene: TRBJ2-1
CDR3 DNA: TGTGCCAGCAGCCTAAACGAAGCATATGAGCAGTTCTTC
CDR3 protein: CASSLNEAYEQFF

D gene: .
clone size: .
V gene: TRBV16
J gene: TRBJ1-1
CDR3 DNA: TGTGCCAGCATCGAAAGGGTAGGGACCACTGAAGCTTTCTTT
CDR3 protein: CASIERVGTTEAFF

D gene: .
clone size: once
V gene: TRBV11-2
J gene: TRBJ1-3
CDR3 DNA: TGTGCCAGCAGCTCTAAGCGCGGGGGCGAGTACTCTGGAAACACCATATATTTT
CDR3 protein: CASSSKRGGEYSGNTIYF

D gene: .
clone size: .
V gene: TRBV30
J gene: TRBJ1-4
CDR3 DNA: TGTGCCTGGACCACCCGCGGGCGTTTCGGGGAAAAACTGTTTTTT
CDR3 protein: CAWTTRGRFGEKLFF

D gene: .
clone size: .
V gene: TRBV5-1
J gene: TRBJ2-1
CDR3 DNA: TGCGCCAGCAGCTTGGCCCAGAGACATGTCGACGAGCAGTTCTTC
CDR3 protein: CASSLAQRHVDEQFF

D gene: .
clone size: few
V gene: TRBV7-3
J gene: TRBJ1-1
CDR3 DNA: TGTGCCAGCGCAACGCAGGGGAACACTGAAGCTTTCTTT
CDR3 protein: CASATQGNTEAFF

D gene: .
clone size: .
V gene: TRBV7-2
J gene: TRBJ2-1
CDR3 DNA: TGTGCCAGCAGCCCTCGCCGAGCATCGAGTAATGAGCAGTTCTTC
CDR3 protein: CASSPRRASSNEQFF

D gene: .
clone size: .
V gene: TRBV12-5
J gene: TRBJ2-1
CDR3 DNA: TGTGCTAGTGGTTCGCCGCGGGGCCTCTCCTACAATGAGCAGTTCTTC
CDR3 protein: CASGSPRGLSYNEQFF

D gene: .
clone size: .
V gene: TRBV7-2
J gene: TRBJ1-1
CDR3 DNA: TGTGCCAGCAGCTTAGTGTTTGAAGCTTTCTTT
CDR3 protein: CASSLVFEAFF

D gene: TRBD1
clone size: .
V gene: TRBV9
J gene: TRBJ2-1
CDR3 DNA: TGTGCCAGCAGCGCCGATCGGGACAGAGTTTTCAATGAGCAGTTCTTC
CDR3 protein: CASSADRDRVFNEQFF

D gene: .
clone size: once
V gene: TRBV4-3
J gene: TRBJ2-2
CDR3 DNA: TGCGCCAGCAGCCAAGATCCGCGAATGAACACCGGGGAGCTGTTTTTT
CDR3 protein: CASSQDPRMNTGELFF

D gene: TRBD1
clone size: .
V gene: TRBV19
J gene: TRBJ2-1
CDR3 DNA: TGTGCCAGTAGTCGAACAGGGGTGGATGAGCAGTTCTTC
CDR3 protein: CASSRTGVDEQFF